This T cell receptor beta chain was obtained from a study of cytomegalovirus exposure and HLA in healthy donors. Overall study results and limits: A later analysis linked a missense variant in DCLRE1C to the trimming of TCR beta V and J genes. Being productive about 90% or about 30% of the time was typical of most TCR beta V segments in an earlier analysis.

The PCR had 60 Vbeta and 13 Jbeta primers. Measured with immunoSEQ multiplex PCR; TCRdb has only the in-frame clones, and not every one. Of around 200,000 clones listed, 70% were seen once; the top ten hold approximately 2.5%. The germline V gene has CDR1 SGHTA and CDR2 FQGNSA. V lost 4 bases and J lost 4, with 13 bases in between. This CDR3 spans 15 amino acids. As to this clone: Its specificity is unknown.

Each donor was healthy, and each was a bone marrow donor. Nominally healthy donors were sampled, though unrecorded immune exposures were likely. Source material: PBMCs. The TCR sequence derives from a middle-aged man in good health and CMV-seropositive. The chain has TRBV7-2 and TRBJ2-2, with D tentatively TRBD1 (5 bases). In DNA, the CDR3 is TGTGCCAGCAGCTGGACATCTGCGAGCACCGGGGAGCTGTTTTTT. As protein: CASSWTSASTGELFF.